This passage covers 9 T cell receptor beta chains from one sample sequenced in a study of chemoradiotherapy in HPV16-positive cancers. TCRdb keeps only in-frame clones here, not all; method: immunoSEQ multiplex PCR. Found here are roughly 8,400 clones, approximately 66% of them singletons; the top ten hold 10%. The specimen was tumor tissue, collected from a patient who underwent chemoradiotherapy. The receptors derive from a human donor with HPV-associated anogenital cancer.

This sequence joins TRBV4-1 and TRBJ1-2; TRBD1 aligns across 11 bases. The germline gives CDR1 MGHRA, CDR2 YSYEKL. CDR3 length equals 15 residues. Unmatched junction bases numbered 3, after V lost 1 base and J lost 5 bases. Written as DNA, the CDR3 is TGCGCCAGCAGCCAAGGGGGACAGGGGGAGTATGGCTACACCTTC. Encoded protein: CASSQGGQGEYGYTF.

The chain couples TRBV29-1 to TRBJ2-5; 9 bases line up with TRBD2. The germline V gene has CDR1 SQVTM and CDR2 ANQGSEA. The CDR3 covers 15 residues. Trimming took 4 bases from V and 4 from J; bases not matched to a gene: 10. CDR3 sequence reads: CSVAGGGAVGETQYF. CDR3 nucleotides: TGCAGCGTTGCCGGCGGGGGGGCGGTCGGAGAGACCCAGTACTTC.

The V call is TRBV2, the J call TRBJ2-7, with 10 bases identical to TRBD1. This CDR3 is 16 amino acids long. After removal of 5 bases from V and 4 bases from J, the junction contained 11 bases not matched to a gene. Germline CDR1 SNHLY, CDR2 FYNNEI. CDR3 amino acids: CASSSNDRGRWYEQYF. DNA for the CDR3: TGTGCCAGCAGTTCTAATGACAGGGGGCGTTGGTACGAGCAGTACTTC.

The chain recombines TRBV5-6 with TRBJ1-2; D is unclear. V dropped 0 bases and J dropped 5 bases, with 11 bases sitting between them. Looked up from germline, CDR1 is SGHDT and CDR2 is YYEEEE. This CDR3 contains 14 residues. CDR3 in amino acids: CASSLARDEYGYTF. The CDR3 DNA follows: TGTGCCAGCAGCTTGGCCCGTGATGAATATGGCTACACCTTC.

The V gene is TRBV6-1, the J gene TRBJ1-2; D is possibly TRBD1 (5 bases). Germline loops: CDR1 MNHNS, CDR2 SASEGT. The germline V and J ends were trimmed by 6 bases and 5 bases, with 16 bases remaining between them. This CDR3 region has 14 residues. The CDR3, as DNA: TGTGCCAGCAGGAGGGACGGAAAAGCTTATGGCTACACCTTC. The encoded protein is CASRRDGKAYGYTF.

The chain carries TRBV5-1 and TRBJ2-5; 8 positions agree with TRBD1. With V trimmed by 4 bases and J by 5 bases, 4 bases remained unmatched. The CDR3 consists of 13 residues. Germline CDR1 and CDR2: SGHRS and YFSETQ. The CDR3 nucleotides read TGCGCCAGCAGCCAGGACAGGGACGAGACCCAGTACTTC. This translates into CASSQDRDETQYF.

The chain couples TRBV18 to TRBJ2-3; 7 bases line up with TRBD1. V lost 0 bases, J lost 7 bases, and 1 base stayed unmatched. This CDR3 is built from 13 residues. CDR1 KGHSH and CDR2 LQKENI come from the germline V gene. CDR3 DNA sequence: TGTGCCAGCTCACCACCACAGGGGAATACGCAGTATTTT. Translating it yields CASSPPQGNTQYF. The full variable domain, with the rest looked up from reference TRBV18 and TRBJ2-3, is NAGVMQNPRHLVRRRGQEARLRCSPMKGHSHVYWYRQLPEEGLKFMVYLQKENIIDESGMPKERFSAEFPKEGPSILRIQQVVRGDSAAYFCASSPPQGNTQYFGPGTRLTVL.

This chain joins TRBV28 and TRBJ2-1; D is perhaps TRBD1 (6 bases). The CDR3 spans 15 residues. Germline lookup yields CDR1 MDHEN and CDR2 SYDVKM. Trimming shortened V by 5 bases and J by 4 bases, and 15 bases separated the two germline ends. In DNA form, the CDR3 reads TGTGCCAGCAGTCCCACAGGGTTACTGTACAATGAGCAGTTCTTC. Amino acids: CASSPTGLLYNEQFF.

The J gene is TRBJ2-2, the V gene TRBV7-3; D gene ambiguous. V lost 6 bases and J 6 bases, leaving 14 bases between the germline ends. The CDR3 contains 14 residues. Germline CDR1 is SGHTA and CDR2 is FQGTGA. The CDR3 reads CASRRDRSAGELFF. For the CDR3, the DNA is TGTGCCAGCAGAAGGGATCGGTCGGCCGGGGAGCTGTTTTTT.